This T cell receptor (beta chain) appears in the sequencing data of a study of siplizumab effects on memory and regulatory T cells. Notes on the study in general: Naive T cells, seemingly more diverse than memory cells, seemed major alloresponse contributors.

In each sample, approximately 100,000 TCR templates were assayed. The table came from immunoSEQ multiplex PCR; TCRdb's copy has only in-frame clones and leaves some out. The sample yields about 82,000 clones, approximately 88% seen once. CDR3 length equals 16 residues. Germline loops: CDR1 SGHTA, CDR2 FQGTGA. V shed 0 bases and J shed 0 bases, with 9 bases lying between them. As for this clone: Its target is unknown.

This chain connects TRBV7-3 to TRBJ2-1, with D possibly being TRBD1 (5 bases). Sample: Tregs sorted from blood. The receptor's source is a human donor in good health. The DNA of the CDR3 is TGTGCCAGCAGCTTAACCCGGACAATCTCCTACAATGAGCAGTTCTTC. The encoded protein is CASSLTRTISYNEQFF.